A selection of T cell receptor beta chains follows, all from one sample in a study of blood T cell repertoires in COVID-19. This table comes from immunoSEQ multiplex PCR, and its TCRdb copy is limited to in-frame clones, with some not included. The repertoire has about 190,000 clones, around four fifths of them found once; the top ten carry less than 20%. The sample taken for sequencing was peripheral blood. The receptor set was obtained from a human donor in a cohort sampled during active COVID-19. Both conserved end residues are part of each CDR3. A D gene is named only where the DNA matches it firmly. Only part of the rows carry a size: once, few, many, or a class if the clone is expanded.

clone_size: NA; d_call: NA; v_call: TRBV4-1; j_call: TRBJ1-4; cdr3_aa: CASSHLSGTNEKLFF; cdr3_nt: TGCGCCAGCAGCCATTTATCGGGAACTAATGAAAAACTGTTTTTT
clone_size: NA; d_call: TRBD1; v_call: TRBV4-1; j_call: TRBJ1-4; cdr3_aa: CASSQPGQGLVEKLFF; cdr3_nt: TGCGCCAGCAGCCAACCTGGACAGGGTTTGGTTGAAAAACTGTTTTTT
clone_size: NA; d_call: NA; v_call: TRBV4-1; j_call: TRBJ1-5; cdr3_aa: CASSHIPRYNQPQHF; cdr3_nt: TGCGCCAGCAGCCATATACCCAGGTACAATCAGCCCCAGCATTTT
clone_size: NA; d_call: NA; v_call: TRBV7-7; j_call: TRBJ2-1; cdr3_aa: CASSLEPSVYNEQFF; cdr3_nt: TGTGCCAGCAGCTTAGAACCTAGCGTGTACAATGAGCAGTTCTTC
clone_size: NA; d_call: TRBD2; v_call: TRBV3-1/TRBV3-2; j_call: TRBJ2-1; cdr3_aa: CASSGTSGYNEQFF; cdr3_nt: TGTGCCAGCAGCGGGACTAGCGGCTACAATGAGCAGTTCTTC
clone_size: NA; d_call: TRBD1; v_call: TRBV7-2; j_call: TRBJ2-6; cdr3_aa: CASSKSRTGGTYGANVLTF; cdr3_nt: TGTGCCAGCAGCAAATCTCGGACAGGGGGAACATATGGGGCCAACGTCCTGACTTTC
clone_size: NA; d_call: TRBD2; v_call: TRBV28; j_call: TRBJ2-3; cdr3_aa: CASSLSFRAGGPTDTQYF; cdr3_nt: TGTGCCAGCAGTTTGTCCTTTAGAGCGGGAGGGCCTACAGATACGCAGTATTTT
clone_size: few; d_call: NA; v_call: TRBV5-1; j_call: TRBJ1-6; cdr3_aa: CASRPRNNSPLHF; cdr3_nt: TGCGCCAGCAGACCTAGAAATAATTCACCCCTCCACTTT
clone_size: few; d_call: NA; v_call: TRBV6-1; j_call: TRBJ2-5; cdr3_aa: CASSESTAVHGTQYF; cdr3_nt: TGTGCCAGCAGTGAATCGACAGCCGTCCACGGGACCCAGTACTTC
clone_size: NA; d_call: NA; v_call: TRBV19; j_call: TRBJ2-2; cdr3_aa: CASSRESTGELFF; cdr3_nt: TGTGCCAGTAGCCGGGAGAGCACCGGGGAGCTGTTTTTT
clone_size: few; d_call: NA; v_call: TRBV10-3; j_call: TRBJ1-4; cdr3_aa: CAISKTGTDEKLFF; cdr3_nt: TGTGCCATCAGCAAGACAGGAACAGATGAAAAACTGTTTTTT
clone_size: NA; d_call: NA; v_call: TRBV4-1; j_call: TRBJ1-6; cdr3_aa: CASSQEVRVRGNSPLHF; cdr3_nt: TGCGCCAGCAGCCAAGAAGTACGGGTCAGGGGAAATTCACCCCTCCACTTT
clone_size: NA; d_call: NA; v_call: TRBV7-8; j_call: TRBJ1-2; cdr3_aa: CASSPRMTNYGYTF; cdr3_nt: TGTGCCAGCAGCCCCAGAATGACTAACTATGGCTACACCTTC
clone_size: NA; d_call: NA; v_call: TRBV12-5; j_call: TRBJ1-2; cdr3_aa: CASGPGGKGYGYTF; cdr3_nt: TGTGCTAGTGGGCCGGGGGGTAAAGGGTATGGCTACACCTTC
clone_size: NA; d_call: NA; v_call: TRBV5-1; j_call: TRBJ2-3; cdr3_aa: CASSLGTVRSDTQYF; cdr3_nt: TGCGCCAGCAGTCTCGGGACTGTTCGTTCGGATACGCAGTATTTT
clone_size: NA; d_call: NA; v_call: TRBV15; j_call: TRBJ2-7; cdr3_aa: CATSGQGYEQYF; cdr3_nt: TGTGCCACCAGCGGTCAGGGGTACGAGCAGTACTTC
clone_size: NA; d_call: NA; v_call: TRBV5-5; j_call: TRBJ1-1; cdr3_aa: CASSLRTEAFF; cdr3_nt: TGTGCCAGCAGCTTGCGCACTGAAGCTTTCTTT
clone_size: once; d_call: TRBD2; v_call: TRBV18; j_call: TRBJ2-1; cdr3_aa: CASSPGAGAYNEQFF; cdr3_nt: TGTGCCAGCTCACCAGGAGCGGGGGCCTACAATGAGCAGTTCTTC
clone_size: NA; d_call: NA; v_call: TRBV2; j_call: TRBJ1-5; cdr3_aa: CASNNEANQPQHF; cdr3_nt: TGTGCCAGCAACAACGAAGCGAACCAGCCCCAGCATTTT
clone_size: NA; d_call: TRBD1; v_call: TRBV2; j_call: TRBJ1-2; cdr3_aa: CASSSQGDPGYTF; cdr3_nt: TGTGCCAGCAGTTCACAGGGGGATCCTGGCTACACCTTC
clone_size: NA; d_call: NA; v_call: TRBV7-8; j_call: TRBJ2-2; cdr3_aa: CASSWGANTGELFF; cdr3_nt: TGTGCCAGCTCCTGGGGGGCGAACACCGGGGAGCTGTTTTTT
clone_size: once; d_call: TRBD1; v_call: TRBV27; j_call: TRBJ2-7; cdr3_aa: CASSDGTGGSYEQYF; cdr3_nt: TGTGCCAGCAGTGATGGGACAGGGGGCTCCTACGAGCAGTACTTC
clone_size: NA; d_call: NA; v_call: TRBV19; j_call: TRBJ1-1; cdr3_aa: CASTNPGVNTEAFF; cdr3_nt: TGTGCCAGTACTAATCCGGGGGTGAACACTGAAGCTTTCTTT
clone_size: NA; d_call: TRBD2; v_call: TRBV15; j_call: TRBJ2-5; cdr3_aa: CATNRGGSETQYF; cdr3_nt: TGTGCCACCAATAGGGGAGGGTCTGAGACCCAGTACTTC
clone_size: NA; d_call: NA; v_call: TRBV5-1; j_call: TRBJ2-5; cdr3_aa: CASSFTREETQYF; cdr3_nt: TGCGCCAGCAGCTTTACTAGGGAAGAGACCCAGTACTTC
clone_size: NA; d_call: NA; v_call: TRBV3-1/TRBV3-2; j_call: TRBJ1-4; cdr3_aa: CASSLHGTNEKLFF; cdr3_nt: TGTGCCAGCAGCCTTCACGGGACTAATGAAAAACTGTTTTTT
clone_size: NA; d_call: TRBD1; v_call: TRBV19; j_call: TRBJ2-1; cdr3_aa: CAAARGQGFREQFF; cdr3_nt: TGTGCCGCCGCCAGGGGACAGGGGTTCCGTGAGCAGTTCTTC
clone_size: once; d_call: NA; v_call: TRBV15; j_call: TRBJ1-5; cdr3_aa: CATSRGRVVDQPQHF; cdr3_nt: TGTGCCACCAGCAGAGGGAGAGTAGTTGATCAGCCCCAGCATTTT
clone_size: NA; d_call: TRBD1; v_call: TRBV7-9; j_call: TRBJ2-7; cdr3_aa: CASSPGDPGQVLYEQYF; cdr3_nt: TGTGCCAGCAGCCCGGGGGACCCGGGACAGGTCCTATACGAGCAGTACTTC
clone_size: NA; d_call: NA; v_call: TRBV5-1; j_call: TRBJ1-2; cdr3_aa: CASRMAGDYGYTF; cdr3_nt: TGCGCCAGCAGGATGGCAGGGGACTATGGCTACACCTTC
clone_size: NA; d_call: NA; v_call: TRBV5-6; j_call: TRBJ2-5; cdr3_aa: CASSLGLAGTQYF; cdr3_nt: TGTGCCAGCAGCTTGGGTCTCGCGGGGACCCAGTACTTC
clone_size: NA; d_call: NA; v_call: TRBV18; j_call: TRBJ2-1; cdr3_aa: CASSPSQGSGYNEQFF; cdr3_nt: TGTGCCAGCTCACCATCTCAGGGTAGCGGCTACAATGAGCAGTTCTTC
clone_size: NA; d_call: TRBD1; v_call: TRBV14; j_call: TRBJ1-3; cdr3_aa: CASSLGTVSRPSGNTIYF; cdr3_nt: TGTGCCAGCAGCCTCGGGACAGTCTCCCGTCCCTCTGGAAACACCATATATTTT
clone_size: few; d_call: NA; v_call: TRBV6-6; j_call: TRBJ2-2; cdr3_aa: CASLPNRGTGELFF; cdr3_nt: TGTGCCAGCCTCCCCAATCGGGGCACCGGGGAGCTGTTTTTT
clone_size: NA; d_call: NA; v_call: TRBV5-4; j_call: TRBJ2-2; cdr3_aa: CASRYDSSNTGELFF; cdr3_nt: TGTGCCAGCAGATACGACAGTTCGAACACCGGGGAGCTGTTTTTT
clone_size: NA; d_call: NA; v_call: TRBV6-5; j_call: TRBJ1-1; cdr3_aa: CASSGGGLNTEAFF; cdr3_nt: TGTGCCAGCTCGGGGGGGGGCCTGAACACTGAAGCTTTCTTT
clone_size: few; d_call: TRBD2; v_call: TRBV3-1/TRBV3-2; j_call: TRBJ2-1; cdr3_aa: CASSNSGGRSYNEQFF; cdr3_nt: TGTGCCAGCAGCAATAGCGGGGGAAGGTCCTACAATGAGCAGTTCTTC
clone_size: NA; d_call: NA; v_call: TRBV5-1; j_call: TRBJ1-6; cdr3_aa: CASSSGDPIPPLHF; cdr3_nt: TGCGCCAGCAGCTCCGGTGATCCGATCCCACCCCTCCACTTT
clone_size: NA; d_call: NA; v_call: TRBV18; j_call: TRBJ1-2; cdr3_aa: CASSPGVNYGYTF; cdr3_nt: TGTGCCAGCTCACCGGGCGTGAACTATGGCTACACCTTC
clone_size: NA; d_call: NA; v_call: TRBV28; j_call: TRBJ2-2; cdr3_aa: CASSIDWNTGELFF; cdr3_nt: TGTGCCAGCAGTATCGACTGGAACACCGGGGAGCTGTTTTTT
clone_size: once; d_call: TRBD1; v_call: TRBV9; j_call: TRBJ2-3; cdr3_aa: CASSVDRGTDTQYF; cdr3_nt: TGTGCCAGCAGCGTAGACAGGGGAACAGATACGCAGTATTTT